Each of the 25 T cell receptor beta chains below was sequenced from the same sample in a study of cytomegalovirus exposure and HLA in healthy donors. Vbeta (60) and Jbeta (13) primers were used in the PCR. The protocol was immunoSEQ multiplex PCR, while the TCRdb copy is restricted to in-frame clones and leaves out a portion. The data contain about 200,000 clones, more than 9.5% of them singletons. Sequencing was carried out using PBMCs. These receptors originate from a man in his fifties or sixties in good health and CMV-seropositive.

This clone was observed a few times. The V and J genes are TRBV12-5 and TRBJ1-2; D is unresolved. The CDR3 totals 13 residues. Germline lookup yields CDR1 LGHNT and CDR2 FRNRAP. Trimming stripped 2 bases from V and 8 bases from J, with 12 bases between. The CDR3: CASGLQPGGGYTF. The CDR3 DNA is TGTGCTAGTGGTTTGCAGCCGGGAGGAGGCTACACCTTC.

This clone was counted a few times. The chain links TRBV4-2 to TRBJ2-7, with 9 bases lining up with TRBD2. The CDR3 is 15 residues long. V shed 0 bases and J 5 bases; nucleotides not matched to a gene: 5. CDR1 LGHNA and CDR2 YNFKEQ come from the germline V gene. The CDR3 DNA follows: TGTGCCAGCAGCCAAGAAGGCGGGGGGGCTAACGAGCAGTACTTC. Encoded protein: CASSQEGGGANEQYF.

A remark on this clone: Within the sample, other DNA sequences also encode this same CDR3. V gene TRBV5-4 combines with J gene TRBJ1-4, with D perhaps TRBD1 (5 bases). The ends were cut back, 3 bases at V and 5 bases at J, with 11 bases in the middle. The CDR3 runs 14 residues. The germline V gene encodes CDR1 SGHNT and CDR2 YYREEE (reference sequence). The CDR3 DNA sequence: TGTGCCAGCAGCTCGGGACTAGTGAATGAAAAACTGTTTTTT. It yields the protein CASSSGLVNEKLFF.

Only a few counts were recorded for this clone. V is TRBV5-1 and J is TRBJ2-1; 11 bases line up with TRBD2. J lost 4 bases, V lost 3 bases, and 9 bases had no gene match. Germline V gene lookup returns CDR1 SGHRS and CDR2 YFSETQ. The CDR3 extends over 17 amino acids. Written as DNA, the CDR3 is TGCGCCAGCAGCTCCGCCCCCCTAGCGGGGGGATACAATGAGCAGTTCTTC. Its translation is CASSSAPLAGGYNEQFF.

This clone has a handful of counts. The J gene is TRBJ2-1, the V gene TRBV5-4, with D tentatively TRBD2 (6 bases). Germline-derived CDR1 and CDR2 are SGHNT and YYREEE (reference sequence). V was cut by 5 bases and J by 10 bases, with 13 bases left in between. CDR3 length equals 12 residues. The DNA for the CDR3 is TGTGCCAGCAGTTTTGATAGCGGCGAGCAGTTCTTC. Translated: CASSFDSGEQFF.

The chain combines TRBV5-6 with TRBJ1-4, with D perhaps matching TRBD1 (6 bases). Germline V gives CDR1 SGHDT, CDR2 YYEEEE. The CDR3 runs 13 residues. V was pared by 6 bases and J by 11 bases, with 17 bases between. The CDR3 DNA follows: TGTGCCAGCACCCGGGGGGCTCTTGGCAAACTGTTTTTT. Encoded protein: CASTRGALGKLFF.

This chain uses TRBV18 with TRBJ2-5; D perhaps matches TRBD1 (7 bases). V was shortened by 10 bases and J by 5 bases, with 17 bases between the two germline ends. The CDR3 has 13 residues. The V gene's germline CDR1 is KGHSH and CDR2 LQKENI. The CDR3 coding sequence is TGTGCCACCTCCAGGGGGGCGACGGAGACCCAGTACTTC. Its translation is CATSRGATETQYF. Drawing the rest from reference TRBV18 and TRBJ2-5, the complete variable domain is NAGVMQNPRHLVRRRGQEARLRCSPMKGHSHVYWYRQLPEEGLKFMVYLQKENIIDESGMPKERFSAEFPKEGPSILRIQQVVRGDSAAYFCATSRGATETQYFGPGTRLLVL.

This clone was picked up a small number of times. The gene calls are TRBV23-1 and TRBJ1-1, with 9 bases that match TRBD1. TRBV23-1 is assigned to the ORF class and has an uncertain function. This CDR3 has 15 amino acids. Trimming at V came to 2 bases and at J to 3 bases, leaving 4 bases not matched to a gene. CDR3 amino acids: CASSQEGDRDTEAFF. CDR3 DNA: TGCGCCAGCAGTCAAGAGGGGGACAGGGACACTGAAGCTTTCTTT.

This clone came up a few times. The chain combines TRBV7-2 with TRBJ1-6; TRBD1 agrees at 7 bases. CDR3 length: 15 amino acids. V lost 2 bases to trimming and J lost 8 bases; unmatched junction nucleotides: 6. Germline assignment: CDR1 SGHTA and CDR2 FQGNSA. CDR3 sequence reads: CASSLSRDSDSPLHF. The CDR3 region has the DNA TGTGCCAGCAGCTTATCCCGGGACAGTGATTCACCCCTCCACTTT. The full variable domain, rest sourced from reference TRBV7-2 and TRBJ1-6, is GAGVSQSPSNKVTEKGKDVELRCDPISGHTALYWYRQSLGQGLEFLIYFQGNSAPDKSGLPSDRFSAERTGGSVSTLTIQRTQQEDSAVYLCASSLSRDSDSPLHFGNGTRLTVT.

The rearrangement uses TRBV7-9 and TRBJ1-2, with 7 bases that match TRBD1. J was trimmed by 1 base and V by 5 bases; bases with no gene match: 1. This CDR3 is built from 13 residues. Germline values: CDR1 SEHNR, CDR2 FQNEAQ (reference sequence). CDR3 sequence reads: CASSHRGNYGYTF. CDR3 coding DNA: TGTGCCAGCAGCCACAGGGGTAACTATGGCTACACCTTC.

As to this clone: The junction and the germline gene differ at one end; a read error may be behind it. The chain is built from TRBV20-1 and TRBJ1-1, with D possibly TRBD1 on 5 matching bases. This CDR3 has 10 amino acids. CDR1 is DFQATT and CDR2 is SNEGSKA in the germline V gene (reference sequence). The CDR3 loop reads CSASPRQGGF. CDR3 coding DNA: TGCAGTGCTAGCCCACGGCAGGGAGGGTTT.

This clone was found many times. The J gene is TRBJ2-5, the V gene TRBV29-1; D might be TRBD1 (6 bases). The CDR3 has 15 amino acids. Per germline, CDR1 SQVTM and CDR2 ANQGSEA. Trimming cost V 3 bases and J 5 bases, with 19 bases left between them. The CDR3 nucleotides are TGCAGCGTTGAGGAAGGGCAGGGGCGCAGCGAGACCCAGTACTTC. Protein sequence: CSVEEGQGRSETQYF.

The genes are TRBV6-4 and TRBJ2-3, with TRBD2 identical over 7 bases. Trimming took 3 bases from V and 0 from J; bases not matched to a gene: 9. The CDR3 contains 17 residues. Germline V gene data show CDR1 as MRHNA and CDR2 as SNTAGT. The CDR3: CASSETPGLSSTDTQYF. The CDR3 nucleotides read TGTGCCAGCAGTGAAACGCCGGGACTATCTAGCACAGATACGCAGTATTTT.

Only a few counts were recorded for this clone. The rearrangement uses TRBV7-2 and TRBJ2-5; D remains unclear. Trimming took off 1 base at V and 5 bases at J, with 11 bases between the two ends. Germline lookup yields CDR1 SGHTA and CDR2 FQGNSA. This CDR3 spans 14 amino acids. CDR3 nucleotide sequence: TGTGCCAGCAGCTTAGGGCGGCGAGCGGAGACCCAGTACTTC. It codes for CASSLGRRAETQYF.

The V and J genes are TRBV25-1 and TRBJ2-2; unclear D gene. This CDR3 has 14 residues. Germline CDR1 is MGHDK and CDR2 is SYGVNS. The V end lost 2 bases, the J end lost 3 bases, and 7 bases lay between the germline ends. CDR3 sequence (DNA): TGTGCCAGCAGTGAACTCGGGTACACCGGGGAGCTGTTTTTT. Amino acids: CASSELGYTGELFF.

As DNA, the CDR3 is TGTGCCAGCAGCTCCGGGACTAGTGGCAAACGGGATGAGCAGTTCTTC. Its translation: CASSSGTSGKRDEQFF. V and J are TRBV11-2 and TRBJ2-1; 8 bases map to TRBD2. Germline loops: CDR1 SGHAT, CDR2 FQNNGV. This CDR3 comprises 16 residues. V gave up 4 bases and J gave up 8 bases; unmatched junction bases: 13.

Only a few counts were recorded for this clone. The chain recombines TRBV5-1 with TRBJ2-1, with 7 bases lining up with TRBD2. Germline CDR1 reads SGHRS; CDR2 reads YFSETQ. The CDR3 sequence is 16 residues long. With V trimmed by 2 bases and J by 0 bases, 5 bases remained unmatched. The CDR3 protein is CASSLSAGNSYNEQFF. The DNA of the CDR3 is TGCGCCAGCAGCTTATCAGCGGGGAACTCCTACAATGAGCAGTTCTTC.

This chain links TRBV19 with TRBJ2-7, with D unclear. The CDR3 consists of 17 residues. V lost 5 bases and J 0 bases, leaving 20 bases between the germline ends. The germline CDR1 and CDR2 sequences are LNHDA and SQIVND (reference sequence). The chain's CDR3 is CASSPDKVAPSSYEQYV. The CDR3 coding sequence is TGTGCCAGTAGTCCTGATAAGGTAGCCCCGAGCTCCTACGAGCAGTACGTC.

This clone occurred a few times. The chain employs TRBV4-2 and TRBJ2-5; 10 bases line up with TRBD2. The CDR3 has 15 residues. The V gene's germline CDR1 is LGHNA and CDR2 YNFKEQ. J lost 5 bases, V lost 4 bases, and 7 bases had no gene match. CDR3 nucleotide sequence: TGTGCCAGCAGCCGAAATAGCGGGGGGAGCGAGACCCAGTACTTC. This encodes CASSRNSGGSETQYF.

This chain connects TRBV5-1 to TRBJ2-5, with 9 nucleotides matching TRBD1. This CDR3 region has 14 residues. Germline trimming cut 4 bases from V and 2 bases from J; bases unmatched to any gene: 3. CDR1 SGHRS and CDR2 YFSETQ come from the germline V gene. The CDR3 loop reads CASSHGQGQETQYF. For the CDR3, the DNA is TGCGCCAGCAGCCACGGACAGGGGCAAGAGACCCAGTACTTC.

The chain links TRBV28 to TRBJ2-2; D remains ambiguous. V dropped 3 bases and J dropped 4 bases, with 9 bases sitting between them. The germline CDR1 and CDR2 sequences are MDHEN and SYDVKM. The CDR3 loop spans 14 amino acids. The CDR3 DNA sequence: TGTGCCAGCAGTTTTCTATTCCCCACCGGGGAGCTGTTTTTT. The encoded protein is CASSFLFPTGELFF.

The chain employs TRBV7-2 and TRBJ1-6; D is perhaps TRBD1 (6 bases). The ends were cut back, 4 bases at V and 5 bases at J, with 12 bases in the middle. Germline values: CDR1 SGHTA, CDR2 FQGNSA. This CDR3 is built from 15 residues. CDR3 nucleotides: TGTGCCAGCAGCTCCCCACAGGGAGATAATTCACCCCTCCACTTT. Residues: CASSSPQGDNSPLHF.

This clone was counted a few times. J is TRBJ2-7 and V is TRBV4-1; D is unclear. The CDR3 contains 12 residues. Trimming took off 2 bases at V and 1 base at J, with 3 bases between the two ends. From germline, CDR1 is MGHRA and CDR2 YSYEKL. DNA of the CDR3: TGCGCCAGCAGCCAACCTTCCTACGAGCAGTACTTC. Encoded protein: CASSQPSYEQYF.

This clone was seen only a few times. V usage is TRBV5-8 and J usage is TRBJ2-7, with D perhaps matching TRBD1 (5 bases). The germline V gene has CDR1 SGHTS and CDR2 YDEGEE. The CDR3 contains 12 residues. The germline V and J ends were trimmed by 7 bases and 2 bases, with 10 bases remaining between them. The CDR3 DNA follows: TGTGCCAGCGGGGCCGCCACCTACGAGCAGTACTTC. Translating gives CASGAATYEQYF.

This CDR3 reads CSASLSAGVV. In nucleotides, the CDR3 is TGCAGTGCTAGCCTGAGCGCCGGGGTCGTC. V usage is TRBV20-1 and J usage is TRBJ2-7; possibly TRBD2 for D (5 bases). The CDR3 length is 10 residues. The germline CDR1 and CDR2 sequences are DFQATT and SNEGSKA (reference sequence).